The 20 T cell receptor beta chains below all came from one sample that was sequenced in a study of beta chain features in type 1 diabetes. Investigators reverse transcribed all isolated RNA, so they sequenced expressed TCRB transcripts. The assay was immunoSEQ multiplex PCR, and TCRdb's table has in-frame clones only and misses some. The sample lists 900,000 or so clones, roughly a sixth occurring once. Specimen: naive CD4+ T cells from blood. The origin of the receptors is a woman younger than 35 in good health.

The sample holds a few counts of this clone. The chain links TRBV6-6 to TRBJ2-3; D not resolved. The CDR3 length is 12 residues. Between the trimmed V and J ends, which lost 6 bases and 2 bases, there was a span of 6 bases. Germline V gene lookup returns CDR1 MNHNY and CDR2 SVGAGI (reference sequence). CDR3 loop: CASRKNTDTQYF. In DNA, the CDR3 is TGTGCCAGCAGGAAGAACACAGATACGCAGTATTTT.

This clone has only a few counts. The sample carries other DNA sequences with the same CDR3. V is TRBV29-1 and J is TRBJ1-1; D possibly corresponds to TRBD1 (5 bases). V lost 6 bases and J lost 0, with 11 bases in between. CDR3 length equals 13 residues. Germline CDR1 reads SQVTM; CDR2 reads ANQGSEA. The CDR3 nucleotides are TGCAGCGTAGCGGGACGGATGAACACTGAAGCTTTCTTT. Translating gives CSVAGRMNTEAFF.

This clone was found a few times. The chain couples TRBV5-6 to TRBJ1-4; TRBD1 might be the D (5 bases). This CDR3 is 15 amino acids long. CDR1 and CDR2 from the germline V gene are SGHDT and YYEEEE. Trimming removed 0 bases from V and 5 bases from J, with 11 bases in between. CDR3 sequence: CASSLVAGRNEKLFF. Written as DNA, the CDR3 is TGTGCCAGCAGCTTGGTTGCAGGGCGGAATGAAAAACTGTTTTTT.

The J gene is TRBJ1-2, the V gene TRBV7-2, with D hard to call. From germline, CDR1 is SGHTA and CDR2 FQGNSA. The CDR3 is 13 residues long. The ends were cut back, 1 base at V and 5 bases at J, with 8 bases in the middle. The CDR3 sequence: CASSLDPQYGYTF. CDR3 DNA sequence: TGTGCCAGCAGCTTAGATCCCCAGTATGGCTACACCTTC.

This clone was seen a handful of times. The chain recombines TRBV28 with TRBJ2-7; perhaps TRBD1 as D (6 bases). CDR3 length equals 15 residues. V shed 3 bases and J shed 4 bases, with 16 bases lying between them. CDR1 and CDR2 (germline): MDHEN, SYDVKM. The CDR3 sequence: CASSFLGAGEYEQYF. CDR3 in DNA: TGTGCCAGCAGTTTCTTGGGGGCTGGGGAGTACGAGCAGTACTTC.

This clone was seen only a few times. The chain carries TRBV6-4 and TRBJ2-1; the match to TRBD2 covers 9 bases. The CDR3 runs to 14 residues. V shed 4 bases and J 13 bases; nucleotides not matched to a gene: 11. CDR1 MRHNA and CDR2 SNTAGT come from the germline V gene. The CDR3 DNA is TGTGCCAGCAGTGGGGACTCTAGCGGGACGCCACAGTTCTTC. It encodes CASSGDSSGTPQFF.

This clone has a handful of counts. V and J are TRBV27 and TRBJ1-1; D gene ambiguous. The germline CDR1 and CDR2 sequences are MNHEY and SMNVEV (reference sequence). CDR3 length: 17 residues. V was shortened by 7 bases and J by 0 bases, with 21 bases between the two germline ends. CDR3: CASTLDFIGDMNTEAFF. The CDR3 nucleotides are TGTGCCAGCACCCTTGATTTCATCGGAGACATGAACACTGAAGCTTTCTTT.

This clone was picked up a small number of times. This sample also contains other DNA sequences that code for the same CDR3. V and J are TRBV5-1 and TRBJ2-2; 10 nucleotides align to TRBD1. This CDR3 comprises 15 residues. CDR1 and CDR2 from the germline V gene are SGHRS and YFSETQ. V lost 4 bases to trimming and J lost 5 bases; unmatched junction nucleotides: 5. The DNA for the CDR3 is TGCGCCAGCAGCCGACAGGGGGCGGAGACCGGGGAGCTGTTTTTT. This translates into CASSRQGAETGELFF.

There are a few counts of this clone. The CDR3 region is CSGMGQAYEQYF. The CDR3 DNA reads as TGCAGCGGTATGGGACAGGCCTACGAGCAGTACTTC. The rearrangement uses TRBV29-1 and TRBJ2-7; 8 bases map to TRBD1. This CDR3 region has 12 residues. Germline V lookup: CDR1 SQVTM, CDR2 ANQGSEA. With V trimmed by 7 bases and J by 2 bases, 4 bases remained unmatched.

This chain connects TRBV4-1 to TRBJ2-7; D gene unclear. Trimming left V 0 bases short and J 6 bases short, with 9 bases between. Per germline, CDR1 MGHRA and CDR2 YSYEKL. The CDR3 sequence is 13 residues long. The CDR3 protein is CASSQEHASEQYF. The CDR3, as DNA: TGCGCCAGCAGCCAAGAGCATGCTTCCGAGCAGTACTTC.

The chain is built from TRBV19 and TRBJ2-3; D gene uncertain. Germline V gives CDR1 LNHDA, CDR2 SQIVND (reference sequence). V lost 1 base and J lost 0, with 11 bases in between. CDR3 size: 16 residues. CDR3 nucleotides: TGTGCCAGTAGTATAGGATGGCTTGCTAGCACAGATACGCAGTATTTT. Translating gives CASSIGWLASTDTQYF.

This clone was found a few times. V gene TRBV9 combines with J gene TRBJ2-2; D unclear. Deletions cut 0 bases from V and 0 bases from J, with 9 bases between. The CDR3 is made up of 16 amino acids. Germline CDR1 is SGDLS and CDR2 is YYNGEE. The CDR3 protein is CASSVGGTPNTGELFF. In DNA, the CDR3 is TGTGCCAGCAGCGTAGGGGGTACGCCGAACACCGGGGAGCTGTTTTTT.

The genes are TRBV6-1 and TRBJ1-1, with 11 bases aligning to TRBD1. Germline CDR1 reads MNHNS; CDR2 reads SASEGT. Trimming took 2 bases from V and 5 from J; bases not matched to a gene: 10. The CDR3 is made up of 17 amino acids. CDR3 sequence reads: CASSENPAGTGGTEAFF. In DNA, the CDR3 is TGTGCCAGCAGTGAAAACCCTGCCGGGACAGGGGGTACTGAAGCTTTCTTT.

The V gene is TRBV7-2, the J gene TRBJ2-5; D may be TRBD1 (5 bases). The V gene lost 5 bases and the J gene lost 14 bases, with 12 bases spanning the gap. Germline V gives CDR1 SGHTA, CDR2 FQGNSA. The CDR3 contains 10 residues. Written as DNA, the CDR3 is TGTGCCAGCAGCAGTGGGGCTCCATACTTC. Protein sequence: CASSSGAPYF.

CDR3 coding DNA: TGTGCCAGCAGCGTAATCGCGGGAGTGTCCTACAATGAGCAGTTCTTC. This gives the protein CASSVIAGVSYNEQFF. The chain uses TRBV9 and TRBJ2-1; 7 bases align to TRBD2. With V trimmed by 1 base and J by 1 base, 5 bases remained unmatched. CDR3 length: 16 amino acids. Germline CDR1 reads SGDLS; CDR2 reads YYNGEE.

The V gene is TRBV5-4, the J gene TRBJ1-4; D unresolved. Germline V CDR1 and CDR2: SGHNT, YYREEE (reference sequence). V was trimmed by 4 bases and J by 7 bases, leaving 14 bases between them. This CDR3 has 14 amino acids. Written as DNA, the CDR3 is TGTGCCAGCAGCGTTGGACCCGTTAGTGAAAAACTGTTTTTT. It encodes CASSVGPVSEKLFF.

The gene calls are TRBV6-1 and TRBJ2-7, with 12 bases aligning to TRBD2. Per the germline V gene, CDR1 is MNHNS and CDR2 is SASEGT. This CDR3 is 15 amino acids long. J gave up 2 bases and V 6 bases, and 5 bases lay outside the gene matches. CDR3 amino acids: CASSATSGRPYEQYF. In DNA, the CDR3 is TGTGCCAGCAGCGCAACTAGCGGGAGGCCCTACGAGCAGTACTTC.

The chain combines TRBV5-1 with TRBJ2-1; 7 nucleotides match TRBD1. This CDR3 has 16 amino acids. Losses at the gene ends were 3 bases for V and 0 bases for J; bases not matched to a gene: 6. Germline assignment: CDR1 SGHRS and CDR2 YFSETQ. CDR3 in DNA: TGCGCCAGCAGCTCGGCCACAGGGGTCTCCTACAATGAGCAGTTCTTC. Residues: CASSSATGVSYNEQFF.

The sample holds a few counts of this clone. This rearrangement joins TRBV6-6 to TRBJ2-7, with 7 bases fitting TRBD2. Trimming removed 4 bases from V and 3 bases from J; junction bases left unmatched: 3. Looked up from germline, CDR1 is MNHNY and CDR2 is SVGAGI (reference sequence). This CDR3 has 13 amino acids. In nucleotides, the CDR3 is TGTGCCAGCAGTTCCCGGACTAGCTACGAGCAGTACTTC. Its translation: CASSSRTSYEQYF.

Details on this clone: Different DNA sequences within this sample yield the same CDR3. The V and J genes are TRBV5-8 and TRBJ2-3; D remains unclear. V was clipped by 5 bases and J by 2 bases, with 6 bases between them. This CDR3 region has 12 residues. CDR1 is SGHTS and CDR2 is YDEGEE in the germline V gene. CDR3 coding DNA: TGTGCCAGCAGTTTGTACACAGATACGCAGTATTTT. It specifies CASSLYTDTQYF.